A single sample gave rise to the 25 T cell receptor beta chains below, sequenced in a study of cytomegalovirus exposure and HLA in healthy donors. A multiplex PCR was run with 60 Vbeta primers and 13 Jbeta primers. Produced via immunoSEQ multiplex PCR; TCRdb's table is partial and in-frame only. The repertoire consists of nearly 110,000 clones, with over 80% occurring once and the leading ten covering approximately 2.5%. The sample was PBMCs. The receptors stem from a man aged 25-45 years in good health and CMV-seropositive.

The gene calls are TRBV19 and TRBJ1-3; TRBD1 is a possible D gene (5 bases). With 4 bases removed from V and 0 bases from J, the gap between germline ends came to 7 bases. The CDR3 length is 14 residues. CDR1 LNHDA and CDR2 SQIVND come from the germline V gene (reference sequence). The DNA of the CDR3 is TGTGCCAGTAGTACGGGGGGCTCTGGAAACACCATATATTTT. It codes for CASSTGGSGNTIYF. The whole variable domain, filled in from reference TRBV19 and TRBJ1-3, reads DGGITQSPKYLFRKEGQNVTLSCEQNLNHDAMYWYRQDPGQGLRLIYYSQIVNDFQKGDIAEGYSVSREKKESFPLTVTSAQKNPTAFYLCASSTGGSGNTIYFGEGSWLTVV.

V gene TRBV4-1 combines with J gene TRBJ2-4; D not resolved. In germline, CDR1 is MGHRA, CDR2 YSYEKL. Trimming took off 0 bases at V and 2 bases at J, with 8 bases between the two ends. The CDR3 has 15 residues. The CDR3 sequence is CASSQEAPPKNIQYF. The CDR3 coding sequence is TGCGCCAGCAGCCAAGAGGCTCCTCCCAAAAACATTCAGTACTTC.

The rearrangement uses TRBV29-1 and TRBJ2-1; TRBD2 might be the D (6 bases). CDR3 length: 14 residues. Germline values: CDR1 SQVTM, CDR2 ANQGSEA. Trimming stripped 5 bases from V and 4 bases from J, with 15 bases between. The CDR3 DNA reads TGCAGCGTTTTATGGGACTTGGGATACAATGAGCAGTTCTTC. Protein: CSVLWDLGYNEQFF.

The V gene is TRBV27, the J gene TRBJ2-6; TRBD2 agrees at 7 bases. The CDR3 is 18 amino acids. V lost 1 base to trimming and J lost 4 bases; unmatched junction nucleotides: 10. Germline V lookup: CDR1 MNHEY, CDR2 SMNVEV (reference sequence). In DNA form, the CDR3 reads TGTGCCAGCAGTTTATTGGGGACTACTCTGCAAGGGGCCAACGTCCTGACTTTC. Its protein product is CASSLLGTTLQGANVLTF.

The chain uses TRBV6-1 and TRBJ2-1; TRBD2 aligns across 8 bases. CDR1 is MNHNS, CDR2 SASEGT, per germline. The CDR3 consists of 17 residues. The trim removed 4 bases at V and 8 bases at J, leaving 16 bases unmatched. The CDR3 DNA is TGTGCCAGCAGTGCTCCCGCCGGGACTAGTTACCTCCATGAGCAGTTCTTC. Protein product: CASSAPAGTSYLHEQFF.

J is TRBJ2-3 and V is TRBV5-1; D might be TRBD2 (6 bases). V was clipped by 2 bases and J by 1 base, with 8 bases between them. Germline values: CDR1 SGHRS, CDR2 YFSETQ. This CDR3 has 14 residues. The CDR3 DNA is TGCGCCAGCAGCTTTGGCGGGGGCACAGATACGCAGTATTTT. Protein: CASSFGGGTDTQYF.

CDR3 sequence reads: CASSIGAGTGELFF. The CDR3 bases are TGTGCCAGTAGTATCGGGGCGGGGACCGGGGAGCTGTTTTTT. The V and J genes are TRBV19 and TRBJ2-2; D may be TRBD2 (6 bases). The CDR3 consists of 14 residues. Looked up from germline, CDR1 is LNHDA and CDR2 is SQIVND (reference sequence). Trimming pared 3 bases from V and 5 bases from J, leaving 10 bases between. The full variable domain, rest sourced from reference TRBV19 and TRBJ2-2, is DGGITQSPKYLFRKEGQNVTLSCEQNLNHDAMYWYRQDPGQGLRLIYYSQIVNDFQKGDIAEGYSVSREKKESFPLTVTSAQKNPTAFYLCASSIGAGTGELFFGEGSRLTVL.

The J gene is TRBJ2-7, the V gene TRBV14; D is possibly TRBD2 (6 bases). This CDR3 comprises 14 residues. Germline lookup yields CDR1 SGHDN and CDR2 FVKESK. Trimming cost V 6 bases and J 2 bases, with 14 bases left between them. As DNA, the CDR3 is TGTGCCAGCAGGGGGTCCGGGGGTGCCTACGAGCAGTACTTC. This sequence encodes CASRGSGGAYEQYF. The full variable domain, rest sourced from reference TRBV14 and TRBJ2-7, is EAGVTQFPSHSVIEKGQTVTLRCDPISGHDNLYWYRRVMGKEIKFLLHFVKESKQDESGMPNNRFLAERTGGTYSTLKVQPAELEDSGVYFCASRGSGGAYEQYFGPGTRLTVT.

V gene TRBV6-1 combines with J gene TRBJ1-1; 7 bases line up with TRBD1. V trimming: 6 bases; J trimming: 0 bases; junction bases outside the gene matches: 4. CDR1 and CDR2 (germline): MNHNS, SASEGT. The CDR3 is 14 residues long. DNA for the CDR3: TGTGCCAGCAGATGGACAGGACTGAACACTGAAGCTTTCTTT. This codes for CASRWTGLNTEAFF.

The chain is built from TRBV10-3 and TRBJ1-3; 7 bases match TRBD1. CDR3 size: 15 residues. The ends lost 0 bases at V and 4 bases at J; junction bases unmatched: 3. Germline CDR1 reads ENHRY; CDR2 reads SYGVKD. CDR3 DNA: TGTGCCATCAGTGAGTCGAGGGGGCGAGGAAACACCATATATTTT. It specifies CAISESRGRGNTIYF.

The V gene is TRBV27, the J gene TRBJ2-2; maybe TRBD2 (6 bases). Trimming cost V 1 base and J 8 bases, with 17 bases left between them. This CDR3 is built from 16 residues. Looked up from germline, CDR1 is MNHEY and CDR2 is SMNVEV (reference sequence). The CDR3 protein is CASSLFGTSRPGELFF. The DNA of the CDR3 is TGTGCCAGCAGTTTATTCGGGACTTCCCGTCCGGGGGAGCTGTTTTTT.

V gene TRBV19 combines with J gene TRBJ2-7; 8 bases are shared with TRBD1. This CDR3 spans 15 amino acids. V dropped 7 bases and J dropped 1; count of bases not matched to a gene: 9. Germline V gene sequence: CDR1 LNHDA, CDR2 SQIVND (reference sequence). The chain's CDR3 is CASNPGQAFSYEQYF. CDR3 nucleotides: TGTGCCAGTAATCCGGGACAGGCGTTTTCCTACGAGCAGTACTTC.

This clone was seen a few times. This chain joins TRBV10-3 and TRBJ2-3; possibly TRBD1 for D (5 bases). V dropped 10 bases and J dropped 1 base, with 12 bases sitting between them. The germline CDR1 and CDR2 sequences are ENHRY and SYGVKD. The CDR3 runs to 13 residues. The CDR3 region is CATLQAGTDTQYF. The CDR3 nucleotides are TGTGCCACCTTACAGGCCGGCACAGATACGCAGTATTTT.

CDR3 residues: CASSSLEETQYF. In nucleotides, the CDR3 is TGTGCCAGCAGCAGCCTCGAGGAGACCCAGTACTTC. The V and J genes are TRBV7-9 and TRBJ2-5; no reliable D call. CDR1 is SEHNR, CDR2 FQNEAQ, per germline (reference sequence). V was trimmed by 5 bases and J by 5 bases, leaving 9 bases between them. The CDR3 sequence is 12 residues long.

V usage is TRBV5-1 and J usage is TRBJ2-3, with 11 bases identical to TRBD1. This CDR3 comprises 15 residues. CDR1 and CDR2 (germline): SGHRS, YFSETQ. The J segment lost 3 bases and the V segment lost 4 bases, leaving 4 bases of the junction unmatched. CDR3 nucleotides: TGCGCCAGCAGCCCTGGACAGGGGGCGACAGATACGCAGTATTTT. Translating it yields CASSPGQGATDTQYF.

J is TRBJ1-5 and V is TRBV7-2, with a possible D match to TRBD1 (5 bases). V was cut by 2 bases and J by 6 bases, with 8 bases left in between. The CDR3 runs to 13 residues. Germline-derived CDR1 and CDR2 are SGHTA and FQGNSA. The CDR3 here is CASSLSGGQPQHF. Here the CDR3 DNA reads TGTGCCAGCAGCTTATCGGGGGGTCAGCCCCAGCATTTT.

This chain links TRBV4-2 with TRBJ2-3; D is possibly TRBD2 (5 bases). V was pared by 0 bases and J by 2 bases, with 9 bases between. CDR1 and CDR2 (germline): LGHNA, YNFKEQ. The CDR3 consists of 15 residues. The CDR3 protein is CASSQEAGLTDTQYF. In DNA, the CDR3 is TGTGCCAGCAGCCAAGAGGCAGGACTCACAGATACGCAGTATTTT.

CDR3 DNA: TGTGCCAGCTCACCGGCTAGCGGGGGGCGCGAGCAGTACTTC. This translates into CASSPASGGREQYF. V usage is TRBV18 and J usage is TRBJ2-7; 11 bases align to TRBD2. J gave up 6 bases and V 3 bases, and 4 bases lay outside the gene matches. The CDR3 covers 14 residues. Germline loops: CDR1 KGHSH, CDR2 LQKENI.

This clone was recorded a few times. The V gene is TRBV11-3, the J gene TRBJ2-1; a possible D gene is TRBD2 (7 bases). CDR1 SGHNT and CDR2 YENEEA come from the germline V gene. V was pared by 2 bases and J by 8 bases, with 13 bases between. The CDR3 is made up of 14 amino acids. The CDR3 DNA reads as TGTGCCAGCAGCTTAAGGGGGGGCGATTATGAGCAGTTCTTC. Protein product: CASSLRGGDYEQFF. The entire variable domain, with the rest obtained from reference TRBV11-3 and TRBJ2-1, is as follows: EAGVVQSPRYKIIEKKQPVAFWCNPISGHNTLYWYLQNLGQGPELLIRYENEEAVDDSQLPKDRFSAERLKGVDSTLKIQPAELGDSAVYLCASSLRGGDYEQFFGPGTRLTVL.

The chain combines TRBV5-1 with TRBJ2-5; D not certain. Trimming left V 7 bases short and J 4 bases short, with 17 bases between. The CDR3 extends over 14 amino acids. Germline V gene lookup returns CDR1 SGHRS and CDR2 YFSETQ. CDR3 in amino acids: CASSAVYPGETQYF. The DNA for the CDR3 is TGCGCCAGCTCCGCCGTCTACCCGGGAGAGACCCAGTACTTC.

Concerning this clone: The junction differs from germline at one of its ends, possibly a read error. This chain connects TRBV7-9 to TRBJ2-7; D not resolved. CDR1 SEHNR and CDR2 FQNEAQ come from the germline V gene (reference sequence). This CDR3 has 11 amino acids. CDR3 nucleotides: TGTTCCAGCAGCTTATTCCAGGAGCAGTACTTC. Amino acid sequence: CSSSLFQEQYF. The full variable domain, with the rest looked up from reference TRBV7-9 and TRBJ2-7, is DTGVSQNPRHKITKRGQNVTFRCDPISEHNRLYWYRQTLGQGPEFLTYFQNEAQLEKSRLLSDRFSAERPKGSFSTLEIQRTEQGDSAMYLCSSSLFQEQYFGPGTRLTVT.

This clone showed up just a few times. CDR3 coding DNA: TGTGCCAGCATCCCCGCTGGGGGGGGAAAACTGTTTTTT. This translates into CASIPAGGGKLFF. V gene TRBV7-9 combines with J gene TRBJ1-4; TRBD1 might be the D (5 bases). The length of the CDR3 is 13 residues. V was shortened by 7 bases and J by 10 bases, with 16 bases between the two germline ends. Per germline, CDR1 SEHNR and CDR2 FQNEAQ (reference sequence).

This clone was counted between two and nine times. The CDR3 region is CASKEVQPQHF. Here the CDR3 DNA reads TGTGCCAGTAAAGAGGTCCAGCCCCAGCATTTT. The chain uses TRBV6-1 and TRBJ1-5; D ambiguous. V lost 9 bases and J lost 7, with 10 bases in between. Germline values: CDR1 MNHNS, CDR2 SASEGT. This CDR3 spans 11 amino acids.

This sequence joins TRBV5-1 and TRBJ1-2; TRBD1 aligns across 9 bases. The J segment lost 4 bases and the V segment lost 4 bases, leaving 11 bases of the junction unmatched. Looked up from germline, CDR1 is SGHRS and CDR2 is YFSETQ. The CDR3 extends over 16 amino acids. Here the CDR3 reads CASSPGDRDSFYGYTF. The CDR3 nucleotides read TGCGCCAGCAGCCCAGGGGACAGGGACTCCTTCTATGGCTACACCTTC.

This sequence joins TRBV11-2 and TRBJ1-1; 9 bases are shared with TRBD1. The V gene's germline CDR1 is SGHAT and CDR2 FQNNGV. J was trimmed by 1 base and V by 5 bases; bases with no gene match: 8. This CDR3 is built from 16 residues. The DNA of the CDR3 is TGTGCCAGCAGCGCAACGGGACAGGGAAGGAACACTGAAGCTTTCTTT. Translating it yields CASSATGQGRNTEAFF.